These 15 T cell receptor beta chains came from one sample sequenced in a study of blood T cell repertoires in COVID-19. Produced via immunoSEQ multiplex PCR; TCRdb's table is partial and in-frame only. The data contain approximately 300,000 clones, roughly 86% of them singletons. The specimen was peripheral blood. The receptors were gathered from a woman under 40 with COVID-19, enrolled during active disease.

The V call is TRBV5-5, the J call TRBJ2-2; weak D call: TRBD1 (5 bases). V lost 5 bases and J lost 5, with 16 bases in between. The V gene's germline CDR1 is SGHKS and CDR2 YYEKEE (reference sequence). This CDR3 has 15 amino acids. The CDR3 protein is CASRSPRVGTGELFF. The DNA for the CDR3 is TGTGCCAGCAGATCCCCCAGGGTCGGAACCGGGGAGCTGTTTTTT.

The CDR3 is CASSLTGVTYGYTF. The CDR3 bases are TGTGCCAGCAGTTTAACAGGGGTGACCTATGGCTACACCTTC. The chain uses TRBV28 and TRBJ1-2, with TRBD1 matching over 7 bases. The CDR3 has 14 amino acids. CDR1 and CDR2 (germline): MDHEN, SYDVKM. After removal of 2 bases from V and 4 bases from J, the junction contained 4 bases not matched to a gene.

The V call is TRBV4-3, the J call TRBJ2-7; unclear D gene. V was shortened by 1 base and J by 3 bases, with 10 bases between the two germline ends. Germline V lookup: CDR1 LGHNA, CDR2 YSLEER. This CDR3 region has 14 residues. The CDR3 region has the DNA TGCGCCAGCAGCCAAGGCCTTGGAGTCTACGAGCAGTACTTC. Translated, it gives CASSQGLGVYEQYF.

This chain joins TRBV13 and TRBJ2-2; 13 positions match TRBD2. Unmatched junction bases numbered 5, after V lost 0 bases and J lost 4 bases. This CDR3 has 18 amino acids. The germline V gene encodes CDR1 PRHDT and CDR2 FYEKMQ (reference sequence). This CDR3 reads CASSLGLAGGQSTGELFF. For the CDR3, the DNA is TGTGCCAGCAGCTTAGGACTAGCGGGGGGGCAAAGCACCGGGGAGCTGTTTTTT. The full variable domain, its missing parts supplied by reference TRBV13 and TRBJ2-2, is AAGVIQSPRHLIKEKRETATLKCYPIPRHDTVYWYQQGPGQDPQFLISFYEKMQSDKGSIPDRFSAQQFSDYHSELNMSSLELGDSALYFCASSLGLAGGQSTGELFFGEGSRLTVL.

This chain joins TRBV9 and TRBJ1-3; TRBD1 matches at 7 bases. The germline CDR1 and CDR2 sequences are SGDLS and YYNGEE. This CDR3 contains 15 residues. The junction had 1 base not matched to a gene; V was cut back by 1 base and J by 0 bases. The DNA for the CDR3 is TGTGCCAGCAGCGTATCAGGGGGCTCTGGAAACACCATATATTTT. Amino acids: CASSVSGGSGNTIYF.

A note on this clone: This may be a read error, as it is one base from a much larger clone. V gene TRBV4-1 combines with J gene TRBJ1-1; 9 positions match TRBD1. The V gene's germline CDR1 is MGHRA and CDR2 YSYEKL. The ends lost 4 bases at V and 1 base at J; junction bases unmatched: 1. This CDR3 has 14 amino acids. The CDR3 DNA reads as TGCGCCAGCAGCCTGGGACAGGGGAACACTGAAGCTTTCTTT. It is translated as CASSLGQGNTEAFF.

The chain links TRBV18 to TRBJ1-2; TRBD1 matches 10 bases. The length of the CDR3 is 15 residues. Germline CDR1 reads KGHSH; CDR2 reads LQKENI. The V and J ends lost 6 bases and 3 bases, in that order; junction bases with no gene match: 7. In DNA form, the CDR3 reads TGTGCCAGCTCCCCCGGGACAGGGGTCCACTATGGCTACACCTTC. It specifies CASSPGTGVHYGYTF.

This rearrangement joins TRBV14 to TRBJ2-1; D perhaps matches TRBD2 (5 bases). The germline V gene encodes CDR1 SGHDN and CDR2 FVKESK. V gave up 1 base and J gave up 1 base, with 5 bases separating them. CDR3 length: 14 amino acids. The CDR3 reads CASSQAGSYNEQFF. The CDR3 coding sequence is TGTGCCAGCAGCCAAGCGGGGTCCTACAATGAGCAGTTCTTC.

V is TRBV11-1 and J is TRBJ1-1, with D maybe TRBD1 (6 bases). CDR1 is SGHAT, CDR2 FQDESV, per germline (reference sequence). V lost 6 bases, J lost 3 bases, and 17 bases lay in between. This CDR3 is built from 15 residues. The CDR3 reads CASRLSARGYTEAFF. For the CDR3, the DNA is TGTGCCAGCAGATTATCTGCAAGGGGGTACACTGAAGCTTTCTTT.

The gene calls are TRBV25-1 and TRBJ1-4; possible D gene TRBD1, 6 bases. The CDR3 has 14 amino acids. V lost 3 bases to trimming and J lost 1 base, with 6 bases between them. CDR1 MGHDK and CDR2 SYGVNS come from the germline V gene. The CDR3 DNA sequence: TGTGCCAGCAGTGACAGGGGAACTAATGAAAAACTGTTTTTT. The encoded protein is CASSDRGTNEKLFF.

The CDR3 sequence is CSVGPGGLDRTPLYGVYEQYV. The CDR3 DNA sequence: TGCAGCGTTGGGCCCGGGGGTCTAGACCGAACACCCCTCTACGGGGTCTACGAGCAGTACGTC. The chain carries TRBV29-1 and TRBJ2-7; a possible D gene is TRBD2 (6 bases). V was pared by 4 bases and J by 3 bases, with 37 bases between. This CDR3 spans 21 amino acids. Germline V gene data show CDR1 as SQVTM and CDR2 as ANQGSEA.

This clone was observed at least ten times. This chain uses TRBV6-1 with TRBJ2-1; 7 nucleotides line up with TRBD2. The J segment lost 8 bases and the V segment lost 1 base, leaving 5 bases of the junction unmatched. This CDR3 comprises 14 residues. Germline values: CDR1 MNHNS, CDR2 SASEGT. As DNA, the CDR3 is TGTGCCAGCAGTGAAGTTGGGAGGGAAGATGAGCAGTTCTTC. It is translated as CASSEVGREDEQFF.

This clone has only one observation. The chain recombines TRBV7-2 with TRBJ1-2; 7 bases line up with TRBD1. Germline loops: CDR1 SGHTA, CDR2 FQGNSA. The CDR3 is made up of 15 amino acids. With 5 bases clipped from V and 2 bases from J, the junction kept 8 bases outside the gene matches. CDR3 nucleotides: TGTGCCAGCAGCCAAACCGGGACAGAAAACTATGGCTACACCTTC. Residues: CASSQTGTENYGYTF.

This chain joins TRBV6-6 and TRBJ2-1; tentatively, D is TRBD2 (6 bases). Trimming cost V 4 bases and J 8 bases, with 18 bases left between them. The length of the CDR3 is 15 residues. Germline V gene sequence: CDR1 MNHNY, CDR2 SVGAGI (reference sequence). DNA of the CDR3: TGTGCCAGCAGTTCCCGGGACTCCAAAAGCGATGAGCAGTTCTTC. It translates to CASSSRDSKSDEQFF.

This chain joins TRBV6-2 or TRBV6-3 and TRBJ2-3; the match to TRBD2 covers 9 bases. Germline-derived CDR1 and CDR2 are MNHEY and SVGEGT. The CDR3 sequence is 16 residues long. Trimming at V came to 0 bases and at J to 5 bases, leaving 6 bases not matched to a gene. The CDR3 spells CASSYSRGLAQDTQYF. The CDR3 nucleotides are TGTGCCAGCAGTTACTCACGGGGACTAGCACAAGATACGCAGTATTTT.